The 21 T cell receptor beta chains reported below all come from one sample, sequenced in a study of graft-versus-host responses after intestinal transplantation. Generated by immunoSEQ multiplex PCR, the TCRdb table keeps only in-frame clones and is missing some. The data show approximately 15,000 clones, about 80% seen once. Intraepithelial and lamina propria lymphocytes were released after the graft tissue was processed. The sample was ileum tissue, taken 104 days after intestinal transplant. The receptors were sampled from a human patient who received an intestinal transplant, so some T cells may come from the graft donor.

The genes are TRBV9 and TRBJ2-5; a weak D match, TRBD2 (6 bases). The CDR3 contains 16 residues. Trimming pared 1 base from V and 2 bases from J, leaving 15 bases between. CDR1 SGDLS and CDR2 YYNGEE come from the germline V gene. The CDR3 reads CASSVSGGASQETQYF. In nucleotides, the CDR3 is TGTGCCAGCAGCGTAAGTGGAGGGGCTTCACAAGAGACCCAGTACTTC.

V is TRBV2 and J is TRBJ1-2; 9 bases are shared with TRBD1. V was clipped by 10 bases and J by 4 bases; unmatched bases: 7. The CDR3 length is 13 residues. CDR1 SNHLY and CDR2 FYNNEI come from the germline V gene. CDR3 residues: CATFDRGVYGYTF. CDR3 sequence (DNA): TGTGCCACTTTCGACAGGGGGGTCTATGGCTACACCTTC.

This chain connects TRBV9 to TRBJ2-3; a possible D gene is TRBD1 (5 bases). V lost 2 bases to trimming and J lost 6 bases, with 16 bases between them. Germline CDR1 is SGDLS and CDR2 is YYNGEE. This CDR3 region has 15 residues. The CDR3 sequence: CASSVWARVGDTQYF. CDR3 coding DNA: TGTGCCAGCAGCGTTTGGGCCAGGGTTGGGGATACGCAGTATTTT. Full variable domain (remainder filled in from reference TRBV9 and TRBJ2-3): DSGVTQTPKHLITATGQRVTLRCSPRSGDLSVYWYQQSLDQGLQFLIQYYNGEERAKGNILERFSAQQFPDLHSELNLSSLELGDSALYFCASSVWARVGDTQYFGPGTRLTVL.

CDR3 coding DNA: TGTGCCACCAGCAGAGTTAGAAGGAACACCGGGGAGCTGTTTTTT. The encoded protein is CATSRVRRNTGELFF. V usage is TRBV15 and J usage is TRBJ2-2; D gene uncertain. The CDR3 totals 15 residues. Between the trimmed V and J ends, which lost 1 base and 1 base, there was a span of 7 bases. Germline lookup yields CDR1 LNHNV and CDR2 YYDKDF (reference sequence).

The chain recombines TRBV13 with TRBJ1-1, with D uncertain. The CDR3 loop spans 11 amino acids. V was cut by 6 bases and J by 3 bases, with 5 bases left in between. Germline-derived CDR1 and CDR2 are PRHDT and FYEKMQ (reference sequence). The CDR3, as DNA: TGTGCCAGCAGTAGATACACTGAAGCTTTCTTT. Its translation: CASSRYTEAFF. Supplemented by reference TRBV13 and TRBJ1-1, the full variable domain reads AAGVIQSPRHLIKEKRETATLKCYPIPRHDTVYWYQQGPGQDPQFLISFYEKMQSDKGSIPDRFSAQQFSDYHSELNMSSLELGDSALYFCASSRYTEAFFGQGTRLTVV.

This chain joins TRBV4-2 and TRBJ2-7; D not certain. V lost 0 bases, J lost 2 bases, and 8 bases lay in between. The CDR3 has 14 residues. The germline CDR1 and CDR2 sequences are LGHNA and YNFKEQ. CDR3 sequence: CASSQDLPTYEQYF. CDR3 sequence (DNA): TGTGCCAGCAGCCAAGATTTGCCCACCTACGAGCAGTACTTC.

This clone occurred a few times. The rearrangement links TRBV14 to TRBJ2-3; TRBD1 might be the D (5 bases). Germline CDR1 SGHDN, CDR2 FVKESK. Trimming took 0 bases from V and 2 from J, leaving 9 bases between them. The CDR3 is made up of 15 amino acids. The CDR3 loop reads CASSQDRVNTDTQYF. For the CDR3, the DNA is TGTGCCAGCAGCCAAGACAGGGTTAACACAGATACGCAGTATTTT.

The count of this clone is one. The chain joins TRBV7-8 to TRBJ1-2; D is possibly TRBD1 (6 bases). Germline CDR1 SGHVS, CDR2 FQNEAQ. The V and J ends lost 1 base and 4 bases respectively, with 16 bases between them. The CDR3 totals 16 residues. The CDR3 is CASSLVEGERAYGYTF. The CDR3 coding sequence is TGTGCCAGCAGCTTAGTCGAGGGGGAACGGGCCTATGGCTACACCTTC.

The chain has TRBV7-9 and TRBJ2-7, with TRBD1 matching 7 bases. The CDR3 has 19 residues. V was clipped by 5 bases and J by 0 bases; unmatched bases: 19. Per the germline V gene, CDR1 is SEHNR and CDR2 is FQNEAQ (reference sequence). The CDR3 DNA reads TGTGCCAGCAGCGATCGCTTGACAGGGAATCCCCCCCTCTCCTACGAGCAGTACTTC. Translating gives CASSDRLTGNPPLSYEQYF.

This sequence joins TRBV2 and TRBJ2-7; maybe TRBD2 (5 bases). Looked up from germline, CDR1 is SNHLY and CDR2 is FYNNEI. The CDR3 runs 15 residues. V was pared by 1 base and J by 0 bases, with 10 bases between. The CDR3 sequence: CASSEGGSASYEQYF. The CDR3 coding sequence is TGTGCCAGCAGTGAAGGGGGTAGCGCCTCCTACGAGCAGTACTTC.

The chain has TRBV27 and TRBJ2-3; 10 bases match TRBD2. V gave up 5 bases and J gave up 4 bases; unmatched junction bases: 6. Germline CDR1 reads MNHEY; CDR2 reads SMNVEV (reference sequence). This CDR3 has 15 amino acids. This CDR3 is CASSITGLAPDTQYF. The CDR3 region has the DNA TGTGCCAGCAGTATCACGGGACTAGCGCCAGATACGCAGTATTTT.

This clone occurred once. The rearrangement uses TRBV6-1 and TRBJ1-6, with D perhaps matching TRBD1 (5 bases). The ends were cut back, 4 bases at V and 3 bases at J, with 19 bases in the middle. This CDR3 spans 18 amino acids. Germline assignment: CDR1 MNHNS and CDR2 SASEGT. CDR3 DNA: TGTGCCAGCAGTGGCGCTCTCTCGACAGTTTACTATAATTCACCCCTCCACTTT. It specifies CASSGALSTVYYNSPLHF.

The chain joins TRBV15 to TRBJ2-5, with D perhaps assigned TRBD1 or TRBD2 (5 bases each). This CDR3 has 16 amino acids. Per the germline V gene, CDR1 is LNHNV and CDR2 is YYDKDF (reference sequence). The V end lost 4 bases, the J end lost 5 bases, and 20 bases lay between the germline ends. This chain's CDR3 is CATSNWGSQRAETQYF. The DNA of the CDR3 is TGTGCCACCAGCAATTGGGGCAGCCAGAGGGCGGAGACCCAGTACTTC.

The chain recombines TRBV7-2 with TRBJ2-3, with D tentatively TRBD1 (6 bases). The V gene's germline CDR1 is SGHTA and CDR2 FQGNSA. The germline V and J ends were trimmed by 1 base and 2 bases, with 22 bases remaining between them. The CDR3 sequence is 19 residues long. The CDR3 sequence is CASSLDRVAYWYFTDTQYF. The CDR3 nucleotides read TGTGCCAGCAGCTTAGACAGGGTAGCATATTGGTATTTCACAGATACGCAGTATTTT.

The chain combines TRBV5-4 with TRBJ2-7; D uncertain. This CDR3 is built from 16 residues. Trimming took 2 bases from V and 1 from J, leaving 16 bases between them. CDR1 SGHNT and CDR2 YYREEE come from the germline V gene (reference sequence). The CDR3 reads CASSFFTVAVSYEQYF. The DNA for the CDR3 is TGTGCCAGCAGCTTTTTTACAGTCGCGGTATCCTACGAGCAGTACTTC.

This chain connects TRBV27 to TRBJ2-7; weak D call: TRBD2 (5 bases). There are 16 residues in the CDR3. Trimming shortened V by 4 bases and J by 3 bases, and 19 bases separated the two germline ends. The germline V gene encodes CDR1 MNHEY and CDR2 SMNVEV (reference sequence). The CDR3 loop reads CASSSSVGDAIYEQYF. For the CDR3, the DNA is TGTGCCAGCAGTTCGTCCGTGGGAGACGCAATCTACGAGCAGTACTTC.

The rearrangement joins TRBV9 to TRBJ2-7, with D maybe TRBD1 (6 bases). The CDR3 spans 14 residues. V was shortened by 3 bases and J by 2 bases, with 12 bases between the two germline ends. Germline V gene lookup returns CDR1 SGDLS and CDR2 YYNGEE. The CDR3 DNA is TGTGCCAGCAGCGGAGGGGGAGTAGCCTACGAGCAGTACTTC. Its protein is CASSGGGVAYEQYF. The full variable domain, its missing parts supplied by reference TRBV9 and TRBJ2-7, is DSGVTQTPKHLITATGQRVTLRCSPRSGDLSVYWYQQSLDQGLQFLIQYYNGEERAKGNILERFSAQQFPDLHSELNLSSLELGDSALYFCASSGGGVAYEQYFGPGTRLTVT.

This clone has a single count. The chain has TRBV18 and TRBJ2-7; D is perhaps TRBD2 (6 bases). The CDR3 is made up of 15 amino acids. The V end lost 3 bases, the J end lost 1 base, and 13 bases lay between the germline ends. Germline lookup yields CDR1 KGHSH and CDR2 LQKENI. Here the CDR3 reads CASSPFGGGSYEQYF. CDR3 coding DNA: TGTGCCAGCTCACCCTTCGGCGGAGGGTCCTACGAGCAGTACTTC.

Only one count was recorded for this clone. The chain recombines TRBV4-1 with TRBJ2-2; TRBD1 agrees at 9 bases. The CDR3 sequence is 18 residues long. Trimming took 0 bases from V and 5 from J; bases not matched to a gene: 10. Germline-derived CDR1 and CDR2 are MGHRA and YSYEKL. The CDR3 sequence: CASSQDPRPGTGTGELFF. DNA of the CDR3: TGCGCCAGCAGCCAAGATCCGAGGCCCGGGACAGGGACCGGGGAGCTGTTTTTT.

V gene TRBV4-1 combines with J gene TRBJ2-1; D is undetermined. The CDR3 sequence is 16 residues long. The V gene lost 4 bases and the J gene lost 9 bases, with 22 bases spanning the gap. Germline CDR1 reads MGHRA; CDR2 reads YSYEKL. As DNA, the CDR3 is TGCGCCAGCAGCCCCCTTCCCTTCTACGGGCTGCTTGAGCAGTTCTTC. Translated, it gives CASSPLPFYGLLEQFF.

The chain links TRBV7-9 to TRBJ2-3, with D possibly TRBD1 on 6 matching bases. The CDR3 loop spans 16 amino acids. V was trimmed by 5 bases and J by 2 bases, leaving 17 bases between them. Germline CDR1 reads SEHNR; CDR2 reads FQNEAQ (reference sequence). The CDR3 loop reads CASSVPQGPSTDTQYF. As DNA, the CDR3 is TGTGCCAGCAGCGTCCCCCAGGGGCCATCCACAGATACGCAGTATTTT.